This T cell receptor (beta chain) was retrieved from a study of blood T cell repertoires in COVID-19. Here immunoSEQ multiplex PCR was the method, and the copy in TCRdb shows in-frame clones only, minus some. This repertoire shows about 140,000 clones, around nine tenths found once; its top ten account for about 5.6%. Trimming at V came to 1 base and at J to 5 bases, leaving 9 bases not matched to a gene. Per germline, CDR1 MRHNA and CDR2 SNTAGT. The CDR3 loop spans 16 amino acids. The clonotype comes from a human donor in a cohort sampled during active COVID-19. Sequences were obtained from peripheral blood. This chain joins TRBV6-4 and TRBJ2-7, with TRBD1 identical over 9 bases. CDR3 nucleotide sequence: TGTGCCAGCAGTGACTTACACAGGGGGCTTGGCGACGAGCAGTACTTC. This codes for CASSDLHRGLGDEQYF.